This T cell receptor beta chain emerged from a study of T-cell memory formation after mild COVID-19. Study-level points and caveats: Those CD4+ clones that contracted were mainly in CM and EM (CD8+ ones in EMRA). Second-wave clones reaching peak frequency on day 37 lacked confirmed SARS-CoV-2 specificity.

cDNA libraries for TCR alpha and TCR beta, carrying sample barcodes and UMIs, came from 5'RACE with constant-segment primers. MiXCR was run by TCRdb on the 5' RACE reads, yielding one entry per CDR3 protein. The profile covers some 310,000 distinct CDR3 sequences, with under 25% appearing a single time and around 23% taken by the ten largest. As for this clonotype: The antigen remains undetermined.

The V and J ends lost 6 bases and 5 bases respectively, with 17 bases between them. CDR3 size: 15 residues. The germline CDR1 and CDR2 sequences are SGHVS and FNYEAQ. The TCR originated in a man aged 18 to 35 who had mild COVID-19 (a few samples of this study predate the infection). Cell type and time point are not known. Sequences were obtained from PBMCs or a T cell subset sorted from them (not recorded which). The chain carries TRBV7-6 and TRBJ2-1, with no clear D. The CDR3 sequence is CASSPEKGQNNEQFF. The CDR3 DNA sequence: TGTGCCAGCAGTCCAGAAAAAGGCCAGAACAATGAGCAGTTCTTC.